This record looks at one TCR beta chain sequence and its context. Its antigen is not identified. A much larger clonotype is one base distant, so this may be a read error. This specimen belongs to a study of post-analysis software for immune sequencing data. Whole-study results and caveats: Controls showed significantly higher normalized Chao1 diversity than did multiple sclerosis patients. Under F measure analysis, samples from one preparation batch co-clustered strongly.

Unique molecular identifiers featured in each of the TCR beta cDNA libraries. TCRdb reprocessed the PCR reads with MiXCR, giving one entry per CDR3 protein. Of 160,000 or so distinct CDR3 sequences in the sample, 36% were seen once. The clonotype was recovered from a girl aged 10 to 17 with multiple sclerosis. The starting material was blood, obtained after autologous hematopoietic stem cell transplantation.

The CDR3, as DNA: TGTGCCAGCAGCTTTCTGGTTGCTCAGCCCCAGCATTTT. It yields the protein CASSFLVAQPQHF. The gene calls are TRBV5-5 and TRBJ1-5; D uncertain. The CDR3 is made up of 13 amino acids. Germline V gene sequence: CDR1 SGHKS, CDR2 YYEKEE (reference sequence). V lost 2 bases, J lost 6 bases, and 9 bases lay in between.